This T cell receptor (beta chain) came from a study of T-cell reconstitution after alpha-beta-depleted transplantation in children (dated by TCRdb to about 2016). For the study in its entirety: Using TCR repertoire profiling, the study followed T-cell immune reconstitution in a quantitative way in children after TCRalphabeta/CD19-depleted allogeneic hematopoietic cell transplantation.

The receptor library was made with PCR. The run used an Illumina HiSeq 2500. To normalize quantification of the TCRbeta repertoire, the TCR libraries were built with molecular barcoding that relied on unique molecular identifiers. Starting from the raw public reads, TCRdb applied fastp trimming at Q25, assembled clones with MiXCR and retained in-frame beta chains. Rows are unified per CDR3 protein, each entry keeping the most common DNA and genes. Here the sample has about 98,000 distinct CDR3 sequences; around a quarter occur a single time. About 21% of the sample is taken by the ten largest. Details on this clonotype: Its antigen specificity is not known. Per-base qualities were not stored, and no clone one base away is much larger.

The label giving this sample's treatment or condition can be read as: allogeneic hematopoietic cell transplantation with graft depleted of TCRalphabeta T cells and CD19 B cells. The transplant recipients were children given TCRalphabeta/CD19-depleted allogeneic hematopoietic cell grafts. Spanning cysteine to phenylalanine, the CDR3 consists of 14 amino acids. Only the CDR3 part of the read is kept: 42 bases, read in frame from the first base. CDR1 and CDR2 (MDHEN, SYDVKM) derive from the germline V gene. The V and J ends are trimmed by 5 bases and 0 bases, leaving 10 bases between them. Summary of the overall study and its limitations: In some patients, high TCRbeta diversity at day 60 was attributed to recipient T cells and intrathymic progenitors that had survived conditioning. Apparently early alphabetaT-cell count recovery about two months after transplant reportedly relied on only several hundred rapidly expanded clones derived from non-depleted graft cells. Hyperexpanded clone frequencies declined over subsequent months; after one year, T-cell counts and TCRbeta diversity were mostly attributed to newly produced T cells.

Rearrangement joined TRBV28 to TRBJ1-2, and TRBD1 may be the D gene, going by 5 matching bases. The sequence was collected from a boy aged 2-15 years with acute lymphoblastic leukemia, due to receive a stem cell transplant. This specimen was PBMCs, taken before TCRalphabeta/CD19-depleted stem cell transplant. The nucleotide sequence reads as follows: TGTGCCAGCAGTACAGGATTAGCTAACTATGGCTACACCTTC. Translated, this is CASSTGLANYGYTF.